This TCR beta chain emerged from a study of cytomegalovirus exposure and HLA in healthy donors. Study as a whole: The approximately 120 validation repertoires used the same platform as the approximately 670 first-cohort repertoires (as reported by a later analysis).

Study-level points and caveats: In the approximately 130 validation repertoires, about 94% of cluster scores exceeded 0, per a later analysis.

Trimming at V came to 3 bases and at J to 6 bases, leaving 4 bases not matched to a gene. This CDR3 region has 14 residues. Germline CDR1 MNHEY, CDR2 SMNVEV (reference sequence). This table comes from immunoSEQ multiplex PCR, and its TCRdb copy is limited to in-frame clones, with some not included. The repertoire holds over 100,000 clones, roughly 88% seen once, with around 6% in the top ten. Of note for this clone: What it binds is not known.

V gene TRBV27 combines with J gene TRBJ1-2; 10 bases map to TRBD1. The sequenced sample consisted of PBMCs. This sequence was found in a woman younger than 35 in good health and CMV-seropositive. The CDR3 reads CASSFLTGGDGYTF. The CDR3 DNA reads TGTGCCAGCAGTTTCTTGACAGGGGGCGATGGCTACACCTTC.